Below, 6 T cell receptor beta chains from the same sample are listed, as sequenced in a study of blood T cell repertoires in COVID-19 (dated by TCRdb to between 2020 and 2021). Library method: the immunoSEQ multiplex PCR assay. The table was pulled from immuneACCESS by TCRdb, which kept in-frame rearrangements only. Such tables lose some clones; where checked, under half of the loss comes from unresolved V genes, and the rest has no known cause. The sample table holds roughly 400,000 clones, of which more than 70% were seen once. Roughly 1.4% of the sample is taken by the ten largest. Sequencing input: PBMCs or T cells enriched from blood (not recorded which). These receptors were obtained from a woman younger than 30 who had been exposed to COVID-19.

The gene calls are TRBV9 and TRBJ2-4, with a weak D call TRBD1 (5 bases). Trimming pared 3 bases from V and 6 bases from J, leaving 16 bases between. CDR3 length: 15 amino acids. The germline gives CDR1 SGDLS, CDR2 YYNGEE. The CDR3, as DNA: TGTGCCAGCAGCGCAGCCCTGACAGATTTAAACATTCAGTACTTC. This encodes CASSAALTDLNIQYF.

V and J are TRBV7-2 and TRBJ1-1; TRBD1 matches 8 bases. CDR1 and CDR2 from the germline V gene are SGHTA and FQGNSA. CDR3 length equals 13 residues. V lost 3 bases and J lost 11; bases outside the gene matches: 8. This chain's CDR3 is CASSFQGADAAFF. CDR3 DNA: TGTGCCAGCAGCTTCCAGGGGGCGGATGCGGCTTTCTTT.

This chain uses TRBV10-2 with TRBJ2-1, with 8 bases lining up with TRBD1. Losses at the gene ends were 11 bases for V and 5 bases for J; bases not matched to a gene: 8. The CDR3 loop spans 13 amino acids. Per germline, CDR1 WSHSY and CDR2 SAAADI. CDR3 bases: TGCGCCGGGATGGGGACAGGCGACAATGAGCAGTTCTTC. Encoded protein: CAGMGTGDNEQFF.

This chain links TRBV27 with TRBJ1-3, with D perhaps matching TRBD1 (5 bases). CDR1 is MNHEY, CDR2 SMNVEV, per germline (reference sequence). Trimming left V 6 bases short and J 2 bases short, with 11 bases between. This CDR3 spans 14 amino acids. The CDR3 protein is CASSSQGTGNTIYF. The CDR3 DNA sequence: TGTGCCAGCAGCTCCCAGGGAACTGGAAACACCATATATTTT.

This clone was recorded once. V is TRBV20-1 and J is TRBJ1-1; a weak D match, TRBD1 (6 bases). The length of the CDR3 is 12 residues. Germline V gives CDR1 DFQATT, CDR2 SNEGSKA (reference sequence). Trimming took off 3 bases at V and 8 bases at J, with 13 bases between the two ends. The CDR3 DNA reads as TGCAGTGCTAGTTACAGGGCCTTCGAAGCTTTCTTT. As protein: CSASYRAFEAFF.

J is TRBJ2-5 and V is TRBV10-2, with D maybe TRBD2 (5 bases). V lost 1 base to trimming and J lost 5 bases, with 20 bases between them. CDR1 and CDR2 from the germline V gene are WSHSY and SAAADI. The CDR3 has 17 residues. CDR3 coding DNA: TGCGCCAGCAGTGAGTGGAGTGGAAAGCGGAGCCGGGAGACCCAGTACTTC. Its translation is CASSEWSGKRSRETQYF.